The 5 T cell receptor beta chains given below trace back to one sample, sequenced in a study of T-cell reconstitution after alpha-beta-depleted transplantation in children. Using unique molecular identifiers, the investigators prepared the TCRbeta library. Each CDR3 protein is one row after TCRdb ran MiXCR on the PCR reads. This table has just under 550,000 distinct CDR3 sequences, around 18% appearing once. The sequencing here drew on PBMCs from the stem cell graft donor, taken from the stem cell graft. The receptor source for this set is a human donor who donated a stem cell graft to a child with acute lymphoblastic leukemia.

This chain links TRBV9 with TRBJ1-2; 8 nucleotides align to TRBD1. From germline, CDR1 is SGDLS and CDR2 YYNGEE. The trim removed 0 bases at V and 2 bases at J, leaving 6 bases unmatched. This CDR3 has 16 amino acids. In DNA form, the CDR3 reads TGTGCCAGCAGCGTAGGGGCCCAGGGGGCCAACTATGGCTACACCTTC. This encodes CASSVGAQGANYGYTF.

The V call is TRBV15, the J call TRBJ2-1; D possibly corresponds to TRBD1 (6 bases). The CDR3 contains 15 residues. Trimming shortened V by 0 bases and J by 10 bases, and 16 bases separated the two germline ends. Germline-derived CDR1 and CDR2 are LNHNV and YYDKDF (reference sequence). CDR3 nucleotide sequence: TGTGCCACCAGCAGAGATCTGGGCAGGGGTATAGAGCAGTTCTTC. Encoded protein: CATSRDLGRGIEQFF.

Here the CDR3 reads CSATSWTGMNTEAFF. The CDR3, as DNA: TGCAGTGCTACCTCATGGACAGGTATGAACACTGAAGCTTTCTTT. The rearrangement joins TRBV20-1 to TRBJ1-1; 7 nucleotides match TRBD1. Germline CDR1 reads DFQATT; CDR2 reads SNEGSKA (reference sequence). Germline trimming cut 4 bases from V and 0 bases from J; bases unmatched to any gene: 8. This CDR3 has 15 amino acids.

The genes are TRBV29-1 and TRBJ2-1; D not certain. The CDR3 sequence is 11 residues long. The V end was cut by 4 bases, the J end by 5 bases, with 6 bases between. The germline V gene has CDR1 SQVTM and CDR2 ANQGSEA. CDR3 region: CSVGQDNEQFF. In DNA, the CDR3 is TGCAGCGTTGGGCAGGACAATGAGCAGTTCTTC.

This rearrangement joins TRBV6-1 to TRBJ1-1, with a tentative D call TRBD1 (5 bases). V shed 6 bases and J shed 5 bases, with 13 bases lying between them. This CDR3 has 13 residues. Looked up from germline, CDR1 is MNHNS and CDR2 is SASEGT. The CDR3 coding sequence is TGTGCCAGCAGCGACCCGGGACTAACTGAAGCTTTCTTT. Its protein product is CASSDPGLTEAFF.